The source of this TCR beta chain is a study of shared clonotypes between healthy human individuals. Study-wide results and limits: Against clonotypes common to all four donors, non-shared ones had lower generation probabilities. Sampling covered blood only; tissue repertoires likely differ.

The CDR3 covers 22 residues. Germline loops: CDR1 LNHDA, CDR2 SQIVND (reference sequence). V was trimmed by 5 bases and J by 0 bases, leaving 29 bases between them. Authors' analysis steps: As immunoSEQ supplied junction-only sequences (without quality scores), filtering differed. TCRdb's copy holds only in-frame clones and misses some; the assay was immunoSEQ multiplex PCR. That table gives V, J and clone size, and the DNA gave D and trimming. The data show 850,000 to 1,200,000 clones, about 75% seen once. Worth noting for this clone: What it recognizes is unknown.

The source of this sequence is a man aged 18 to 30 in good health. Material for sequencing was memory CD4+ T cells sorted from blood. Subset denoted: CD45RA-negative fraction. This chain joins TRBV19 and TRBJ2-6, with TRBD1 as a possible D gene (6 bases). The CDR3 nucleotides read TGTGCCAGTAGTGAGAGGGCAGGGGCCTCGGGTTTTATCGCCTCTGGGGCCAACGTCCTGACTTTC. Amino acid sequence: CASSERAGASGFIASGANVLTF.